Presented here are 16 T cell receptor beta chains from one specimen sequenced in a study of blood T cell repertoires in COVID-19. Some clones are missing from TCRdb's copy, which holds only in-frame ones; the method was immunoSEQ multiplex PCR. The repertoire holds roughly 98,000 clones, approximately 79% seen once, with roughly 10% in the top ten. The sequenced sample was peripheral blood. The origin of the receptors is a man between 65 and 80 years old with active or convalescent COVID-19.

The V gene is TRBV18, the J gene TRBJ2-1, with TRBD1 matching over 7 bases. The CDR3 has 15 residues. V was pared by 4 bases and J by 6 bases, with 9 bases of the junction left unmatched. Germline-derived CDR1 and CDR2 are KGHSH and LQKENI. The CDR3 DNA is TGTGCCAGCTCACGACCGGACAGGCCGTCCAATGAGCAGTTCTTC. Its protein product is CASSRPDRPSNEQFF.

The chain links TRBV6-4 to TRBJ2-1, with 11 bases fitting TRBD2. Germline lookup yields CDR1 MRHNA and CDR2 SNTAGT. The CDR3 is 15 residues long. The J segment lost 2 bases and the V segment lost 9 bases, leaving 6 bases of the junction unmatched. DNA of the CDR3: TGTGCCAGATATAGCGGGGGGGCCCCCTACAATGAGCAGTTCTTC. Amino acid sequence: CARYSGGAPYNEQFF.

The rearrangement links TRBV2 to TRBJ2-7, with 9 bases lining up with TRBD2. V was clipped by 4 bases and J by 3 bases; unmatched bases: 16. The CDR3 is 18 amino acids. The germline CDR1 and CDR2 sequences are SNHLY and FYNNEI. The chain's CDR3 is CASSGKRLAANSRYEQYF. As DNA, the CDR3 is TGTGCCAGCAGTGGCAAGAGACTAGCGGCCAACTCCCGCTACGAGCAGTACTTC.

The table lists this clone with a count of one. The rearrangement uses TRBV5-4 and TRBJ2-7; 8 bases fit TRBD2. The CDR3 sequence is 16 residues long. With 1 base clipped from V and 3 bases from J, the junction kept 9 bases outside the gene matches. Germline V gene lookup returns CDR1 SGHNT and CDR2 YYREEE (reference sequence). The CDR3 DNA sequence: TGTGCCAGCAGCTTGCGGGTGGGACTAGTGGTCTACGAGCAGTACTTC. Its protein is CASSLRVGLVVYEQYF. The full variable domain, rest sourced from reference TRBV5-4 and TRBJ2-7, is ETGVTQSPTHLIKTRGQQVTLRCSSQSGHNTVSWYQQALGQGPQFIFQYYREEENGRGNFPPRFSGLQFPNYSSELNVNALELDDSALYLCASSLRVGLVVYEQYFGPGTRLTVT.

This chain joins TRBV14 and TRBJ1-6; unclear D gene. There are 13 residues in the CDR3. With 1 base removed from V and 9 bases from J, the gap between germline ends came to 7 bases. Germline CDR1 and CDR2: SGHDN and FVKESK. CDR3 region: CASSQVSGSPLHF. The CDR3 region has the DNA TGTGCCAGCAGCCAAGTTTCGGGTTCACCCCTCCACTTT.

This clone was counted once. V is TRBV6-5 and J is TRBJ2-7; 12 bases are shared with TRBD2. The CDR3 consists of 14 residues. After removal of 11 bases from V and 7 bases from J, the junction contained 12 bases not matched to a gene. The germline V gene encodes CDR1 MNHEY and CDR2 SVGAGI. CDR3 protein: CAGSTSGGPWEQYF. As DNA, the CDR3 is TGTGCCGGTTCTACTAGCGGGGGGCCTTGGGAGCAGTACTTC.

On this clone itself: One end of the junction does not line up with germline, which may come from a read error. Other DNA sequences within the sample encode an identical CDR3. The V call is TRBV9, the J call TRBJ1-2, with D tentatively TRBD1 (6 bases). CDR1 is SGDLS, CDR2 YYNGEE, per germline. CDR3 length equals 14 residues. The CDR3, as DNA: TGTGCCAGCAGTGTAGAGGGCAGGGGCTATGGCTACACCTTC. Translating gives CASSVEGRGYGYTF.

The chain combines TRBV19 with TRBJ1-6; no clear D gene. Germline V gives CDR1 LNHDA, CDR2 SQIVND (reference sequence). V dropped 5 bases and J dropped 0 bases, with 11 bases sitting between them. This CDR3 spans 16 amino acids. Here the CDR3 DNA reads TGTGCCAGTAGTTCAGGAGGGAGCTCCTATAATTCACCCCTCCACTTT. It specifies CASSSGGSSYNSPLHF. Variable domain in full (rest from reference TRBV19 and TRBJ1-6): DGGITQSPKYLFRKEGQNVTLSCEQNLNHDAMYWYRQDPGQGLRLIYYSQIVNDFQKGDIAEGYSVSREKKESFPLTVTSAQKNPTAFYLCASSSGGSSYNSPLHFGNGTRLTVT.

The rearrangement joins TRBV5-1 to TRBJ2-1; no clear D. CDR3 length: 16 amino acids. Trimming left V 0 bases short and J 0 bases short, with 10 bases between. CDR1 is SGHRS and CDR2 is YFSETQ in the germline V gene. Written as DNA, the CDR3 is TGCGCCAGCAGCTTGGCCGTGGGCGCCTCCTACAATGAGCAGTTCTTC. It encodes CASSLAVGASYNEQFF.

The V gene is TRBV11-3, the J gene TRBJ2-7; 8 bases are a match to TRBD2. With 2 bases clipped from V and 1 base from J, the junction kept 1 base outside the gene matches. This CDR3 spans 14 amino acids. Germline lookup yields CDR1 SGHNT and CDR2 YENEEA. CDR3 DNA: TGTGCCAGCAGCTTATCGGGGGGGTCCTACGAGCAGTACTTC. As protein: CASSLSGGSYEQYF.

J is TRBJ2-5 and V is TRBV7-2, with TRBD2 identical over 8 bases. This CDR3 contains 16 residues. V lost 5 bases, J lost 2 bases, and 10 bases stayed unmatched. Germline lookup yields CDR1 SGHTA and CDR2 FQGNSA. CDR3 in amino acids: CASSPPGAGGQETQYF. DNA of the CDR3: TGTGCCAGCAGCCCCCCCGGGGCGGGGGGACAAGAGACCCAGTACTTC. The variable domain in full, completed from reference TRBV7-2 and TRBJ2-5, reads GAGVSQSPSNKVTEKGKDVELRCDPISGHTALYWYRQSLGQGLEFLIYFQGNSAPDKSGLPSDRFSAERTGGSVSTLTIQRTQQEDSAVYLCASSPPGAGGQETQYFGPGTRLLVL.

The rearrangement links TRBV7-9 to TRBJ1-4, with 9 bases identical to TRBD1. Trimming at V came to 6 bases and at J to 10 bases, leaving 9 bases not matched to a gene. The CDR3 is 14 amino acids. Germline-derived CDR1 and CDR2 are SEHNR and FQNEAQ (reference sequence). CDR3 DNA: TGTGCCAGCAGTACGGACAGGGGAAGGGGAAAACTGTTTTTT. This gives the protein CASSTDRGRGKLFF.

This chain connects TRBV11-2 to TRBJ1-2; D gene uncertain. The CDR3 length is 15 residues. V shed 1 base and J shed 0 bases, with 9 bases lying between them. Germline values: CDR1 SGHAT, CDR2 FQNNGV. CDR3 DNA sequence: TGTGCCAGCAGCTTAGTGGCAGGTCCTAACTATGGCTACACCTTC. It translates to CASSLVAGPNYGYTF.

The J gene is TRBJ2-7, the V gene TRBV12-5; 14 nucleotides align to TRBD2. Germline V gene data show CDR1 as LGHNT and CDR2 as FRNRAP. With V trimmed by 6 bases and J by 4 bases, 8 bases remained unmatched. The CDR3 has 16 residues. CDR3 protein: CASGRTRLAGGYEQYF. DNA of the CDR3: TGTGCTAGTGGCCGCACCCGACTAGCGGGGGGGTACGAGCAGTACTTC. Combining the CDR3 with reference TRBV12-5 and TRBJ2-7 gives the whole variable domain DARVTQTPRHKVTEMGQEVTMRCQPILGHNTVFWYRQTMMQGLELLAYFRNRAPLDDSGMPKDRFSAEMPDATLATLKIQPSEPRDSAVYFCASGRTRLAGGYEQYFGPGTRLTVT.

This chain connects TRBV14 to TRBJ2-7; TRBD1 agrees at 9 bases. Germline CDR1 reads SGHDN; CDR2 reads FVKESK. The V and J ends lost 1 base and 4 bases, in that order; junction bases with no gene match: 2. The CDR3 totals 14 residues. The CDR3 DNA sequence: TGTGCCAGCAGCCAAGCGGGACAGGGATACGAGCAGTACTTC. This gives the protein CASSQAGQGYEQYF. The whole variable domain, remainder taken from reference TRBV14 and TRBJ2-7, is EAGVTQFPSHSVIEKGQTVTLRCDPISGHDNLYWYRRVMGKEIKFLLHFVKESKQDESGMPNNRFLAERTGGTYSTLKVQPAELEDSGVYFCASSQAGQGYEQYFGPGTRLTVT.

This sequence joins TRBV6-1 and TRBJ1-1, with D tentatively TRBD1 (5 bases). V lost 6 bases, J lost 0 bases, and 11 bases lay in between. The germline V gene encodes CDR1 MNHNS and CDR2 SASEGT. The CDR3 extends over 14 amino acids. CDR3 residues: CASRTRDLNTEAFF. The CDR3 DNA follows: TGTGCCAGCAGAACCAGGGACTTGAACACTGAAGCTTTCTTT.